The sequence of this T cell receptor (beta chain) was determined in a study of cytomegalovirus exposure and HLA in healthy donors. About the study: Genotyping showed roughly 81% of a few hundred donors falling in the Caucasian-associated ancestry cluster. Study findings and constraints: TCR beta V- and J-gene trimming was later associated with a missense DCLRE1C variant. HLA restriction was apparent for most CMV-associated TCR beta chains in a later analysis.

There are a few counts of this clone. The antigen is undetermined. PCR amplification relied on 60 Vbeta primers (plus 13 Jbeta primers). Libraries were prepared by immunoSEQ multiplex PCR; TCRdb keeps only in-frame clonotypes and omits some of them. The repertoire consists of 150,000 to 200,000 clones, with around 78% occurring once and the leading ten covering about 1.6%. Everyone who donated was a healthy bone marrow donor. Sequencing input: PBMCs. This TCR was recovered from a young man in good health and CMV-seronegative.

The CDR3 sequence is CASSPTSGRPYEQYF. The CDR3 DNA sequence: TGTGCCAGCAGTCCGACTAGCGGGAGGCCCTACGAGCAGTACTTC. The V call is TRBV2, the J call TRBJ2-5; 13 bases are shared with TRBD2. The J call is doubtful: the DNA matches TRBJ2-7 better. The CDR3 covers 15 residues. The V gene's germline CDR1 is SNHLY and CDR2 FYNNEI.